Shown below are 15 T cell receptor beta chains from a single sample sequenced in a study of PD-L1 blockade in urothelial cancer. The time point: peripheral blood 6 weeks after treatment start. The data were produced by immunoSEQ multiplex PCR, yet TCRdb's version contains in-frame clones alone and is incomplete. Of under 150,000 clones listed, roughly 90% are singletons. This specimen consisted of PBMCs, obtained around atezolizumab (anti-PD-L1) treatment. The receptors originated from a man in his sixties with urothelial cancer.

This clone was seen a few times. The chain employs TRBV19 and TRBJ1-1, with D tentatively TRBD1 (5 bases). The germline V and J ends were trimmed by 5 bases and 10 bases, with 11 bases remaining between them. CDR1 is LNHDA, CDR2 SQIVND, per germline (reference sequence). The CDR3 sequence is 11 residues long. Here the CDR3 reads CASSRGERAFF. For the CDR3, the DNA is TGTGCCAGTAGTCGGGGGGAACGAGCTTTCTTT.

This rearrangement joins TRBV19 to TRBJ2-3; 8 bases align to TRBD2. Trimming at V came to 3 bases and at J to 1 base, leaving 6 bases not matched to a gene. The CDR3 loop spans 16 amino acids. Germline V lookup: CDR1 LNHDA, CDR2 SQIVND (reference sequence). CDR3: CASSMTRRGGTDTQYF. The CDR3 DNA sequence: TGTGCCAGTAGTATGACAAGGCGGGGGGGCACAGATACGCAGTATTTT.

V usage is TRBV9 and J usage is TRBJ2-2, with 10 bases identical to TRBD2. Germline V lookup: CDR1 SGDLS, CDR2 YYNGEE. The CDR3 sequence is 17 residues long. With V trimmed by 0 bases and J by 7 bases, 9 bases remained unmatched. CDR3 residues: CASSVDASGGWGGELFF. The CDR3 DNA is TGTGCCAGCAGCGTAGATGCTAGCGGGGGCTGGGGCGGGGAGCTGTTTTTT.

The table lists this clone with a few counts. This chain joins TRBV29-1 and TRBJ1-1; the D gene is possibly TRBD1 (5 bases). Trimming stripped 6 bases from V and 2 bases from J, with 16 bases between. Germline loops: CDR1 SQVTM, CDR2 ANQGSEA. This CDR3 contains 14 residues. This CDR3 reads CSVGGGQLNTEAFF. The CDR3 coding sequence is TGCAGCGTGGGGGGGGGTCAGTTAAACACTGAAGCTTTCTTT.

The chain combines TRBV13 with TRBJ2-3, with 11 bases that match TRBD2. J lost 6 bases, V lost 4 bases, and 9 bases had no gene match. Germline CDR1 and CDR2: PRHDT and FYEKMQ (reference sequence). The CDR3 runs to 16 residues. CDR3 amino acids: CASSYPTSGDRDTQYF. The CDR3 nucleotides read TGTGCCAGCAGCTACCCGACTAGCGGGGACCGGGATACGCAGTATTTT.

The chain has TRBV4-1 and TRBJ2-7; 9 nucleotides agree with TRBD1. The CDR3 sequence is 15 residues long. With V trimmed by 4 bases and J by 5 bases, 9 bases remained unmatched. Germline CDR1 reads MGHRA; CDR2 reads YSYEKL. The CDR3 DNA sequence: TGCGCCAGCAGCCTAACTCGGGACAGGGTCAACGAGCAGTACTTC. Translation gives CASSLTRDRVNEQYF.

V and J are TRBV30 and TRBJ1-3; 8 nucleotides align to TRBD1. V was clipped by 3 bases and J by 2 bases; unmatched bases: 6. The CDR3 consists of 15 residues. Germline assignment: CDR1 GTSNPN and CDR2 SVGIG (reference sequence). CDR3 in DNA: TGTGCCTGGAGCACCCTGACAGGGGCTGGAAACACCATATATTTT. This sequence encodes CAWSTLTGAGNTIYF.

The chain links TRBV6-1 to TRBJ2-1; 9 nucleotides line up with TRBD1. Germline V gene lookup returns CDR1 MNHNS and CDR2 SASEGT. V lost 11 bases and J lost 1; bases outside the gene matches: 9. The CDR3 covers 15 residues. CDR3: CAVHRGRLSYNEQFF. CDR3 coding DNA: TGTGCCGTCCACAGGGGGCGTTTGTCCTACAATGAGCAGTTCTTC.

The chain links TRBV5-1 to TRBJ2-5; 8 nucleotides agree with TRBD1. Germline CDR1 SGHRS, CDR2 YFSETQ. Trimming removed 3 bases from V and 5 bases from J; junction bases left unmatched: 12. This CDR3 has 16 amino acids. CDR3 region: CASSYFSGGAGETQYF. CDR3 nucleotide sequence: TGCGCCAGCAGCTACTTTTCAGGGGGCGCCGGGGAGACCCAGTACTTC.

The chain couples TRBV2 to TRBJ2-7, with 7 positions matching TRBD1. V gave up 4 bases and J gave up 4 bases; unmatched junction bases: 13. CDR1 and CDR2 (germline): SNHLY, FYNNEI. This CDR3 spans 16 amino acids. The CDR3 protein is CASSAGGNPVLYEQYF. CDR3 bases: TGTGCCAGCAGTGCAGGGGGTAACCCGGTTCTTTACGAGCAGTACTTC. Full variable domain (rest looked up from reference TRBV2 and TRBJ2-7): EPEVTQTPSHQVTQMGQEVILRCVPISNHLYFYWYRQILGQKVEFLVSFYNNEISEKSEIFDDQFSVERPDGSNFTLKIRSTKLEDSAMYFCASSAGGNPVLYEQYFGPGTRLTVT.

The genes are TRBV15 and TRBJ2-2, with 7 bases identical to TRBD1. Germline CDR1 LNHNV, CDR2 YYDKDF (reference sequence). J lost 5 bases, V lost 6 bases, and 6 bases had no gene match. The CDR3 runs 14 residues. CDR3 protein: CATRTTGDTGELFF. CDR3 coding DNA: TGTGCCACCAGAACTACAGGGGATACCGGGGAGCTGTTTTTT.

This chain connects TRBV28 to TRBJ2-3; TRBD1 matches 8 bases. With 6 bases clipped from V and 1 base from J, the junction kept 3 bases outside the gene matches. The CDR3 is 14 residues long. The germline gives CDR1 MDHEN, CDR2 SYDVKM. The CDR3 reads CASSRGQGTDTQYF. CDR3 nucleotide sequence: TGTGCCAGCAGCCGGGGACAGGGCACAGATACGCAGTATTTT.

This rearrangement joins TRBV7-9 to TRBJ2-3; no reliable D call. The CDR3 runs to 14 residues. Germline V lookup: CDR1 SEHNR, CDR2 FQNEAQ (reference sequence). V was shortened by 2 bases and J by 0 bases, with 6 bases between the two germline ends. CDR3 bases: TGTGCCAGCAGCTTATCGCAGAGCACAGATACGCAGTATTTT. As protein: CASSLSQSTDTQYF.

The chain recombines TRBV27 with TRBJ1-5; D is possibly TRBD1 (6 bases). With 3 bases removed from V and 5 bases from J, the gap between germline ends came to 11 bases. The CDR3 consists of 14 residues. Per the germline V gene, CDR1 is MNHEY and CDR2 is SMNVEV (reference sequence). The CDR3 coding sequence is TGTGCCAGCAGTTTGATGGGGGCTGATCAGCCCCAGCATTTT. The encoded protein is CASSLMGADQPQHF.

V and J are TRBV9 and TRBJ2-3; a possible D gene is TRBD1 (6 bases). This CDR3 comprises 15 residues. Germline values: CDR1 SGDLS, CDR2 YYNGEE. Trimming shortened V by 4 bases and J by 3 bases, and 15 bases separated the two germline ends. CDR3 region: CASSSRVQGTDTQYF. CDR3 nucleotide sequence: TGTGCCAGCAGCTCTAGGGTACAGGGAACAGATACGCAGTATTTT.